This T cell receptor beta chain was captured by sequencing in a study of early T cells in non-severe SARS-CoV-2 infection. At the level of the study: The sequenced material was bulk RNA from unsorted whole blood, and its chains were unpaired.

Study results and limitations: Matches to VDJdb favored anti-spike CD8 responses and missed private and CD4 specificities.

About this clonotype itself: Antigen unknown.

Individual cDNA molecules carried attached unique molecular identifiers. TCRdb processed the 5' RACE reads anew with MiXCR; each CDR3 protein has one entry. The data hold some 64,000 distinct CDR3 sequences, with about 9% observed a single time. Germline values: CDR1 KGHSH, CDR2 LQKENI. This CDR3 contains 15 residues. Between the trimmed V and J ends, which lost 8 bases and 0 bases, there was a span of 14 bases. The V call is TRBV18, the J call TRBJ1-3; no definite D call. The source of this sequence is an adult who was a healthcare worker with PCR-confirmed SARS-CoV-2 infection or an uninfected control (not recorded which). This material consisted of whole blood, taken at baseline. CDR3 nucleotides: TGTGCCAGCCAACTTACAGAACACTCTGGAAACACCATATATTTT. It specifies CASQLTEHSGNTIYF.